This T cell receptor beta chain was captured in a study of cytomegalovirus exposure and HLA in healthy donors (dated by TCRdb to the late 2010s). Looking at the study overall: An earlier analysis of approximately 550 of the donors reported 276 Gb of sequence data and 117 million unique TCR beta sequences from about 200 million T cells. Donor age, sex, ethnicity and CMV serostatus were collected together with the repertoire data. The study was designed to test whether signatures of past pathogen exposure could be identified by cataloging public T cell receptors. The study used immunosequencing to profile the T cell repertoires of approximately 690 subjects and linked those repertoires to cytomegalovirus serostatus. A separate validation cohort of 90 to 150 different subjects was used in addition to the roughly 700-subject first cohort. In a later analysis, previously published TCR beta repertoires from roughly 710 donors were re-analyzed and high-resolution HLA genotyping was added so that TCR occurrence patterns could be studied. A later genetic analysis used genome-wide SNP genotypes for about 65% of the roughly 670 donors, treating that subset as a discovery cohort. Every discovery cohort repertoire had been produced on one sequencing platform. About 5 DR-DQ haplotypes were handled as single units for association and clustering, since linkage in the cohort was strong. The number of donors typed differed by locus, with roughly 629-640 for A, B, C, DRB1 and DQB1, more than 500 for DQA1, approximately 580 for DPA1, and 450 to 480 for DPB1. About 300 gigabases of sequencing data and tens of millions of unique TCR sequences were included in an early release covering roughly 700 HLA-typed donors. HLA typing covered class I and class II loci at four-digit resolution. Among the roughly 400 genotyped donors, around 81% belonged to the genetic ancestry cluster associated with self-reported Caucasian donors. Among 398 genotyped donors of the cohort, an average of about 240,000 unique TCR beta nucleotide sequences were sequenced per donor, around 20% of them non-productive. Rather than using new phenotypic data, the later analysis identified candidate immune exposures from TCR beta sequences and from how often those sequences occurred across donors. The study combined high-throughput TCR immunosequencing, statistical association of individual TCRs with disease status, and machine learning to predict cytomegalovirus infection status. To decide whether each TCR beta V gene segment behaved as functional or pseudogenic, an earlier analysis of some 570 of the donors relied on high-throughput TCR beta sequencing.

Paper-wide results and their limitations: A further reported finding was that TCR beta sequences accurately predicted the HLA-A and HLA-B alleles for most subjects in the first cohort. Assigning TCR associations to individual alleles was difficult when HLA alleles, especially DR and DQ, strongly co-occurred. Correlated functional status among segregating V segments might reflect linkage disequilibrium, but an unknown experimental factor could not be ruled out. The sequencing pipeline was judged likely to have produced a cluster of highly shared sequence variants as a technical artifact. A later genetic analysis reported fewer N-insertions in productive TCRs among donors in an Asian-associated ancestry cluster than the roughly 620-donor mean. For the cohort, immune exposure information was limited to CMV serostatus. The 87-base-pair reads could not distinguish some IMGT-functional V segments, including TRBV6-2 and TRBV6-3, so those segments were excluded. Across donors, most TCR sequences were observed very rarely, whereas some public TCRs were present in many individuals. A later analysis found that TCR association rates varied across HLA loci, with DRB1 alleles showing the most associated TCRs and HLA-C alleles the fewest. The cohort was sequenced for TCR beta chains only, and without alpha or paired-chain data the features that could be detected were limited. According to the authors, the approach could potentially be generalized to other disease states and immunological phenotypes. Because counts were too low, some 17 rarely observed V segments, including chromosome 9 orphons, were excluded from the earlier analysis of under 650 of the donors. An association between a missense DCLRE1C variant and V-gene and J-gene trimming of TCR beta chains was found in a later genetic analysis and replicated in an independent cohort. HLA typing was unavailable for some donors at each locus, so association tests used only the typed subset. In a later analysis, most CMV-associated TCR beta chains were found to appear HLA-restricted, with HLA associations seemingly driven largely by CMV exposure. Cytomegalovirus status was reported to be diagnosed by the classifier with high specificity and sensitivity in both the original and validation cohorts. The study gave a list of 150 to 200 TCR beta chains associated with cytomegalovirus. In an earlier analysis of a few hundred of the donors, most TCR beta V segments were observed in productive rearrangements about 87% or about 30% of the time, broadly matching IMGT annotations. According to a later analysis, parvovirus B19, influenza, CMV and Epstein-Barr virus appeared linked to several top co-occurrence clusters. A later analysis associated 15,000 to 20,000 TCR beta sequences with specific HLA alleles at a false discovery rate of 0.05. Sequencing depth was assumed to be roughly uniform across donors in the presence/absence analyses, though that assumption may not hold. In vitro tests confirmed that a few of the cytomegalovirus-associated TCR beta chains recognize cytomegalovirus antigens. In a later analysis, HLA-associated TCR beta chains were found to be more clonally expanded and to have lower generation probabilities than equally common non-associated chains.

The CDR3 has 13 amino acids, counting the end cysteine and phenylalanine. The retained sequence is limited to the CDR3, 39 bases, with the frame set at the first base. Relative to germline, V is missing 0 bases and J is missing 4 bases, with 0 bases of the junction outside any gene match. The germline V gene yields MNHEY for CDR1 and SVGAGI for CDR2. Receptor libraries were prepared by the immunoSEQ multiplex PCR assay. For the multiplex PCR, a mixture combining 60 forward primers for TCR Vbeta segments and 13 reverse primers for TCR Jbeta segments was used. The CDR3 region of rearranged TCR beta genes was amplified from genomic DNA by a multiplex PCR assay. Amplified TCR beta libraries were sequenced as 87-base-pair reads on the Illumina HiSeq System. Per the authors' processing: A later analysis counted about 80 million unique TCR beta chains across the 650 to 800 repertoires, and some 11 million of these chains were shared by at least two donors. A nearest-neighbor algorithm error-corrected the raw reads and collapsed the reads into unique sequences, merging closely related sequences to remove PCR and sequencing errors. To assign V, D and J gene segments, CDR3 sequences were aligned to IMGT reference sequences. For a sequence to be retained, a match of at least six nucleotides to both a V gene segment and a J gene segment was required. Rearrangements were classified as productive when the CDR3 lacked stop codons and remained in frame with V and J, and all other rearrangements were classified as non-productive. Following IMGT convention, CDR3 was defined as the stretch from the second conserved V-encoded cysteine up to the conserved J-encoded phenylalanine. The earlier analysis of about 590 of the donors excluded sequences that lacked an unambiguous match to a single V gene segment. In an earlier analysis of approximately 560 of the donors, a V segment was called functional when productive rearrangements were above 56.7%, and segregating when the standard deviation between donors exceeded 5%. A statistical classification framework was developed to diagnose cytomegalovirus status using the catalog of TCR beta chain sequences. A later analysis assigned V and J genes by comparing TCR nucleotide sequences with IMGT/GENE-DB human TR gene sequences. A later analysis assigned CDR3 sequences and most-parsimonious VDJ recombination scenarios with the TCRdist pipeline. In a later analysis, each TCR beta chain was defined by its CDR3 amino acid sequence together with its V-gene family, and reads without a unique V-gene family were excluded. As a way to deal with suspected cross-contamination and a sequencing artifact, a later analysis dropped hundreds of nucleotide sequences that were highly shared and had low generation probability. A later analysis calculated a clonal expansion index for each public chain from normalized within-repertoire ranks of inferred template counts. In a later analysis, generation probabilities were computed using a VDJ recombination model fitted to out-of-frame rearrangements, and the results were checked against IGoR. Hypergeometric tests were used in a later analysis to score TCR-TCR, TCR-HLA and TCR-CMV co-occurrence, with a repertoire-size bias correction applied to the TCR pairs. To estimate false discovery rates, a later analysis permuted the HLA or CMV assignments 20 times. In a later analysis, co-occurring TCRs were grouped using DBSCAN, with TCRdist sequence similarity added in when clustering inside HLA-allele-positive subsets. For co-occurrence clustering, repertoires with fewer than 30,000 or more than 120,000 public chains were excluded, along with a handful of repertoires with anomalous nucleotide sharing. TCRdb limited this immuneACCESS table to in-frame rearrangements with V and J called. A share of clones is missing; checked studies link under half to unresolved V genes, and the rest is unexplained. V and J calls and clone size are those listed in that table; D and trimming were worked out from the DNA. This sample lists some 140,000 clones; around 80% were detected once. The leading ten clones occupy approximately 4.8% of the sample.

The cohort comprised 550 to 700 healthy bone marrow donors. Cohort members were all nominally healthy when sampled, although unrecorded immune exposures were likely present. CMV serostatus was positive for almost 300 and negative for about half of the 666 cohort members, and was not recorded for this donor. Every donor gave a peripheral blood sample, and the peripheral blood mononuclear cells from that sample were used for TCR beta sequencing. The Qiagen DNeasy Blood Extraction Kit was used to extract genomic DNA from the blood cell samples. About this clone itself: Its antigen is still unknown. No base quality values were provided; no much bigger clone lies one nucleotide off.

The chain couples TRBV6-5 to TRBJ2-7; 7 bases in the junction line up with TRBD2. The sample was PBMCs. The clonotype comes from a man aged 25-40 years in good health. In nucleotide form, the sequence is TGTGCCAGCAGTTACTCAGCGGGATACGAGCAGTACTTC. This is translated as CASSYSAGYEQYF.